A single sample is the source of the 7 T cell receptor beta chains below, sequenced in a study of early T cells in non-severe SARS-CoV-2 infection. TCRdb re-called the 5' RACE reads with MiXCR, one entry per CDR3 protein. The table records tens of thousands of distinct CDR3 sequences, around 5% of them present only once. The specimen was whole blood. All receptors derive from an adult who was a healthcare worker with PCR-confirmed SARS-CoV-2 infection or an uninfected control (not recorded which).

This clonotype came up many times. The J gene is TRBJ2-1, the V gene TRBV28; the D gene is possibly TRBD2 (5 bases). The germline V gene has CDR1 MDHEN and CDR2 SYDVKM. CDR3 size: 13 residues. Trimming took off 4 bases at V and 8 bases at J, with 12 bases between the two ends. The CDR3 loop is CASSYLAGDEQFF. CDR3 nucleotides: TGTGCCAGCAGTTACCTGGCCGGGGATGAGCAGTTCTTC.

This chain connects TRBV7-2 to TRBJ2-7; perhaps TRBD2 as D (6 bases). Trimming pared 5 bases from V and 3 bases from J, leaving 17 bases between. The CDR3 has 15 residues. CDR1 SGHTA and CDR2 FQGNSA come from the germline V gene. CDR3 region: CASSGGTQRIYEQYF. CDR3 DNA: TGTGCCAGCAGCGGGGGGACTCAAAGGATCTACGAGCAGTACTTC.

This clonotype was seen at least ten times. V usage is TRBV6-2 or TRBV6-3 and J usage is TRBJ2-3; TRBD1 agrees at 7 bases. Germline V CDR1 and CDR2: MNHEY, SVGEGT. V lost 5 bases and J lost 1; bases outside the gene matches: 18. The CDR3 extends over 19 amino acids. In nucleotides, the CDR3 is TGTGCCAGCAGTAACGAGGGGGCGCCCGGACGGATTGGCACAGATACGCAGTATTTT. Protein: CASSNEGAPGRIGTDTQYF.

This clonotype was counted many times. The CDR3 DNA sequence: TGTGCCAGCAGTTACTCAAGAAGAACTCTGAACTATGGCTACACCTTC. It is translated as CASSYSRRTLNYGYTF. The V and J genes are TRBV6-2 or TRBV6-3 and TRBJ1-2, with D hard to call. V was shortened by 0 bases and J by 2 bases, with 13 bases between the two germline ends. This CDR3 region has 16 residues. Germline V gene data show CDR1 as MNHEY and CDR2 as SVGEGT.

This sequence joins TRBV9 and TRBJ2-5; 9 bases are shared with TRBD1. The CDR3 spans 17 residues. Trimming at V came to 3 bases and at J to 5 bases, leaving 14 bases not matched to a gene. Per germline, CDR1 SGDLS and CDR2 YYNGEE. The CDR3, as DNA: TGTGCCAGCAGCGCCGACCTTACAGGGGGCCTTCGGGAGACCCAGTACTTC. It yields the protein CASSADLTGGLRETQYF.

This chain joins TRBV9 and TRBJ2-7; D might be TRBD1 or TRBD2, each matching 5 bases. Germline V gene sequence: CDR1 SGDLS, CDR2 YYNGEE. The CDR3 has 15 residues. Trimming pared 5 bases from V and 0 bases from J, leaving 15 bases between. For the CDR3, the DNA is TGTGCCAGCAGTAGGGGAGAGGGGCTCTCCTACGAGCAGTACTTC. Protein product: CASSRGEGLSYEQYF.

Many counts were recorded for this clonotype. The V gene is TRBV28, the J gene TRBJ1-1; possible D gene TRBD1, 5 bases. Germline CDR1 is MDHEN and CDR2 is SYDVKM. This CDR3 is built from 13 residues. V was cut by 0 bases and J by 3 bases, with 5 bases left in between. CDR3 in amino acids: CASSLWGDTEAFF. The DNA of the CDR3 is TGTGCCAGCAGTTTATGGGGGGACACTGAAGCTTTCTTT.